This record covers a single T cell receptor (beta chain). Its antigen is undetermined. V gave up 1 base and J gave up 0 bases, with 5 bases separating them. Germline loops: CDR1 SGHKS, CDR2 YYEKEE (reference sequence). The CDR3 has 14 residues. The data stem from a study of chemoradiotherapy in HPV16-positive cancers. Study-level findings and limits: Candidate HPV-specific clones and E7-related TCR motifs grew in tumor during treatment.

The protocol was immunoSEQ multiplex PCR, while the TCRdb copy is restricted to in-frame clones and leaves out a portion. The repertoire has 30,000 to 35,000 clones, 89% of them found once; the top ten carry approximately 2.8%. The chain joins TRBV5-5 to TRBJ1-3; D gene uncertain. The input for sequencing was blood, taken from a patient who underwent chemoradiotherapy. The sequence derives from a human donor with HPV-associated anogenital cancer. CDR3 in DNA: TGTGCCAGCAGCTTGAAATCCTCTGGAAACACCATATATTTT. It codes for CASSLKSSGNTIYF.